These 24 T cell receptor beta chains share one sample of origin, sequenced in a study of T cells in Graves' hyperthyroidism and ophthalmopathy. Amplification of TCR beta CDR3 regions was performed using RNA transcripts as template. A first-round RT-PCR of the TCR CDR3 used the HTBI primer set. From the multiplex PCR reads, TCRdb called clonotypes with MiXCR, one entry per CDR3 protein. Among 700,000 to 950,000 distinct CDR3 sequences listed, over 35% were seen once. Sequencing was performed on blood. Receptors originate from a woman aged 40 to 50 with Graves' hyperthyroidism.

This clonotype was detected only once. This may be a read error, as it is one base from a much larger clone. V gene TRBV7-8 combines with J gene TRBJ1-1; the match to TRBD1 covers 7 bases. There are 14 residues in the CDR3. Germline CDR1 is SGHVS and CDR2 is FQNEAQ. The CDR3 region has the DNA TGTGCCGGCAGCTCGGGACAGAAGAACACTGAAGCTTTCTTT. This gives the protein CAGSSGQKNTEAFF.

The count of this clonotype is one. This chain uses TRBV5-1 with TRBJ1-2; D not resolved. Trimming took off 4 bases at V and 8 bases at J, with 21 bases between the two ends. Germline V lookup: CDR1 SGHRS, CDR2 YFSETQ. The length of the CDR3 is 15 residues. The CDR3 loop is CASSQDGERARGYTF. CDR3 in DNA: TGCGCCAGCAGCCAAGACGGAGAGCGAGCCAGGGGCTACACCTTC.

This clonotype was observed a handful of times. This chain uses TRBV5-6 with TRBJ2-7; D unresolved. CDR1 and CDR2 (germline): SGHDT, YYEEEE. This CDR3 comprises 14 residues. V was clipped by 0 bases and J by 0 bases, with 7 bases between them. The CDR3 nucleotides read TGTGCCAGCAGCTTGGGGTCGCCCTCCTACGAGCAGTACTTC. Translation: CASSLGSPSYEQYF.

The chain links TRBV14 to TRBJ1-6, with 7 bases matching TRBD1. Germline V gives CDR1 SGHDN, CDR2 FVKESK. The CDR3 consists of 14 residues. Trimming cost V 5 bases and J 10 bases; bases outside gene matches: 8. This CDR3 reads CASSLEQGQSPLHF. CDR3 in DNA: TGTGCCAGCAGCTTGGAGCAGGGACAGTCACCCCTCCACTTT.

This clonotype showed up just a few times. The rearrangement uses TRBV9 and TRBJ2-5, with 7 nucleotides matching TRBD1. The germline CDR1 and CDR2 sequences are SGDLS and YYNGEE. J lost 5 bases, V lost 4 bases, and 8 bases had no gene match. CDR3 size: 14 residues. CDR3 sequence reads: CASSRRGLRETQYF. The CDR3 nucleotides are TGTGCCAGCAGCCGAAGGGGGCTGCGGGAGACCCAGTACTTC.

This clonotype was counted at least ten times. The chain joins TRBV12-3 or TRBV12-4 to TRBJ1-5, with 9 bases matching TRBD1. The CDR3 has 18 amino acids. V lost 7 bases and J lost 5; bases outside the gene matches: 18. The CDR3 coding sequence is TGTGCCAGCATCAAGACAGGGGGACAGGGTGGCCTCGATCAGCCCCAGCATTTT. It yields the protein CASIKTGGQGGLDQPQHF.

This chain joins TRBV6-5 and TRBJ2-7, with TRBD1 identical over 9 bases. CDR1 MNHEY and CDR2 SVGAGI come from the germline V gene. This CDR3 has 14 residues. Unmatched junction bases numbered 4, after V lost 3 bases and J lost 4 bases. The CDR3 reads CASSYEDRGYEQYF. As DNA, the CDR3 is TGTGCCAGCAGTTATGAGGACAGGGGATACGAGCAGTACTTC.

The chain combines TRBV27 with TRBJ1-2, with D possibly TRBD1 on 5 matching bases. The CDR3 spans 16 residues. Per germline, CDR1 MNHEY and CDR2 SMNVEV (reference sequence). V lost 2 bases, J lost 4 bases, and 17 bases lay in between. CDR3 loop: CASSLGLGVGTYGYTF. CDR3 nucleotides: TGTGCCAGCAGTTTAGGGCTGGGGGTCGGAACCTATGGCTACACCTTC.

This clonotype turned up a few times. The V gene is TRBV19, the J gene TRBJ2-6; 7 nucleotides align to TRBD2. V shed 3 bases and J 3 bases; nucleotides not matched to a gene: 5. Per the germline V gene, CDR1 is LNHDA and CDR2 is SQIVND (reference sequence). CDR3 size: 16 residues. The CDR3 reads CASSMEGGDGANVLTF. The CDR3 DNA reads TGTGCCAGTAGTATGGAGGGAGGGGATGGGGCCAACGTCCTGACTTTC.

The V gene is TRBV15, the J gene TRBJ1-5; D uncertain. V lost 1 base and J lost 1, with 8 bases in between. CDR1 is LNHNV and CDR2 is YYDKDF in the germline V gene (reference sequence). The CDR3 runs 15 residues. The CDR3 nucleotides read TGTGCCACCAGCAGAGGGACGGGGAGCAATCAGCCCCAGCATTTT. Translated: CATSRGTGSNQPQHF.

For the CDR3, the DNA is TGTGCCACCAGCAGCGAAAGGGACGGCCCTTTTGATGAAAAACTGTTTTTT. Protein sequence: CATSSERDGPFDEKLFF. The V call is TRBV15, the J call TRBJ1-4; TRBD1 is a possible D gene (5 bases). The V gene's germline CDR1 is LNHNV and CDR2 YYDKDF (reference sequence). The V end lost 3 bases, the J end lost 6 bases, and 20 bases lay between the germline ends. The length of the CDR3 is 17 residues.

The J gene is TRBJ1-1, the V gene TRBV29-1; a possible D gene is TRBD1 (6 bases). Germline V gives CDR1 SQVTM, CDR2 ANQGSEA. The CDR3 spans 13 residues. The CDR3 sequence: CSLSRLGQNEAFF. CDR3 in DNA: TGCAGTTTATCACGCTTGGGACAAAATGAAGCTTTCTTT.

The V call is TRBV12-3 or TRBV12-4, the J call TRBJ1-5; TRBD1 might be the D (5 bases). The CDR3 consists of 19 residues. Deletions cut 6 bases from V and 3 bases from J, with 27 bases between. The CDR3 DNA sequence: TGTGCCAGCAGCCCCCAGGGAGCGGACGGGGCGGGTATCAATCAGCCCCAGCATTTT. Residues: CASSPQGADGAGINQPQHF.

This sequence joins TRBV12-3 or TRBV12-4 and TRBJ1-5; TRBD1 agrees at 7 bases. J lost 7 bases, V lost 6 bases, and 9 bases had no gene match. This CDR3 contains 14 residues. CDR3 DNA sequence: TGTGCCAGCAGCCCAGGGGGAAGGTGGCAGCCCCAGCATTTT. Translation: CASSPGGRWQPQHF.

This clonotype was detected a few times. The rearrangement links TRBV27 to TRBJ1-5; 7 positions agree with TRBD1. J was trimmed by 4 bases and V by 6 bases; bases with no gene match: 12. Germline V gives CDR1 MNHEY, CDR2 SMNVEV (reference sequence). The CDR3 has 16 amino acids. The CDR3 coding sequence is TGTGCCAGCAGCCACAGGGGAAAGGGCCAAAATCAGCCCCAGCATTTT. This codes for CASSHRGKGQNQPQHF.

This clonotype was detected many times. J is TRBJ1-4 and V is TRBV2; D possibly corresponds to TRBD1 (5 bases). Germline V gene data show CDR1 as SNHLY and CDR2 as FYNNEI. Trimming left V 2 bases short and J 0 bases short, with 10 bases between. The CDR3 extends over 16 amino acids. The CDR3 DNA follows: TGTGCCAGCAGTGAATGGGGGTGGGCAACTAATGAAAAACTGTTTTTT. It encodes CASSEWGWATNEKLFF. The full variable domain, in which reference TRBV2 and TRBJ1-4 provide the parts outside the CDR3, is EPEVTQTPSHQVTQMGQEVILRCVPISNHLYFYWYRQILGQKVEFLVSFYNNEISEKSEIFDDQFSVERPDGSNFTLKIRSTKLEDSAMYFCASSEWGWATNEKLFFGSGTQLSVL.

This clonotype was detected ten times or more. CDR3 region: CASSSRGTNEKLFF. CDR3 DNA: TGTGCCAGCAGCTCCAGGGGAACTAATGAAAAACTGTTTTTT. V usage is TRBV7-8 and J usage is TRBJ1-4; D is perhaps TRBD1 (6 bases). CDR3 length: 14 residues. Germline V gene lookup returns CDR1 SGHVS and CDR2 FQNEAQ. Trimming took 4 bases from V and 1 from J, leaving 7 bases between them. The whole variable domain, remainder taken from reference TRBV7-8 and TRBJ1-4, is GAGVSQSPRYKVAKRGQDVALRCDPISGHVSLFWYQQALGQGPEFLTYFQNEAQLDKSGLPSDRFFAERPEGSVSTLKIQRTQQEDSAVYLCASSSRGTNEKLFFGSGTQLSVL.

CDR3 protein: CSVDTRDRGVGENTIYF. CDR3 in DNA: TGCAGCGTTGATACCCGGGACAGGGGCGTAGGTGAAAACACCATATATTTT. The rearrangement uses TRBV29-1 and TRBJ1-3; 10 positions agree with TRBD1. The CDR3 is made up of 17 amino acids. Germline CDR1 reads SQVTM; CDR2 reads ANQGSEA. V lost 3 bases and J lost 6; bases outside the gene matches: 14.

The rearrangement joins TRBV19 to TRBJ1-5; D unresolved. The CDR3 runs 13 residues. V lost 5 bases and J lost 7, with 12 bases in between. Germline lookup yields CDR1 LNHDA and CDR2 SQIVND (reference sequence). In DNA, the CDR3 is TGTGCCAGTAGTGTTGGGTCCGAGCAGCCCCAGCATTTT. Its protein is CASSVGSEQPQHF.

The CDR3 sequence: CASSPLQSLNQPQHF. The CDR3 DNA reads TGTGCCAGCAGCCCTCTTCAGTCTCTCAATCAGCCCCAGCATTTT. The V gene is TRBV12-3 or TRBV12-4, the J gene TRBJ1-5; no firm D call. The CDR3 spans 15 residues. The ends were cut back, 6 bases at V and 3 bases at J, with 15 bases in the middle.

The sample holds one count of this clonotype. The rearrangement uses TRBV29-1 and TRBJ2-3; the match to TRBD2 covers 7 bases. This CDR3 has 13 amino acids. CDR1 is SQVTM, CDR2 ANQGSEA, per germline. Trimming cost V 3 bases and J 4 bases; bases outside gene matches: 4. The CDR3 DNA reads as TGCAGCGTTGATGGCGGGAGAGCAGATACGCAGTATTTT. Protein product: CSVDGGRADTQYF.

V usage is TRBV7-9 and J usage is TRBJ2-5; D may be TRBD1 (6 bases). TRBJ2-7 explains the end of the DNA better; the J call may be wrong. Per germline, CDR1 SEHNR and CDR2 FQNEAQ (reference sequence). The CDR3 runs to 16 residues. DNA for the CDR3: TGTGCCAGCAGCGTCGCAGGGGACGGCCCTACCTACGAGCAGTACTTC. Protein product: CASSVAGDGPTYEQYF.

In this sample, this clonotype turned up many times. J is TRBJ1-1 and V is TRBV19; TRBD1 might be the D (5 bases). The V end was cut by 5 bases, the J end by 5 bases, with 18 bases between. Per germline, CDR1 LNHDA and CDR2 SQIVND (reference sequence). The CDR3 extends over 15 amino acids. CDR3 in DNA: TGTGCCAGTAGTTCCTCACTGAGGGGTGGGACTGAAGCTTTCTTT. It specifies CASSSSLRGGTEAFF.

This sequence joins TRBV12-3 or TRBV12-4 and TRBJ1-1; unclear D gene. This CDR3 has 15 amino acids. With 3 bases removed from V and 1 base from J, the gap between germline ends came to 12 bases. CDR3 sequence reads: CASSFVGSGNTEAFF. CDR3 sequence (DNA): TGTGCCAGCAGTTTCGTCGGGTCCGGGAACACTGAAGCTTTCTTT.